Listed below are T cell receptor beta chains from one sample, sequenced in a study of T cell repertoires in cytomegalovirus infection. No antigen has been identified for these receptors. Each CDR3 protein is one row after TCRdb ran MiXCR on the reads. This sample carries fewer than 1,000,000 distinct CDR3 sequences, around 32% of them seen once, and the ten largest clones take about an eighth. Material: cultured CD8+ T cells from PBMCs, obtained from culture after CMV antigen stimulation. The receptors were gathered from a human donor in good health (CMV status not recorded). Some clones in this sample may be carry-over from other donors' samples. Each CDR3 is given without its conserved first and last residue. The order of the fields is J gene, D gene, V gene, CDR3 protein. The D gene is left open where the match is weak.

TRBJ1-1 | TRBD1 | TRBV19 | ASSIVTLGTANTEAF
TRBJ2-1 | NA | TRBV7-6 | ASSTSGGRVGVNEQF
TRBJ1-6 | TRBD1 | TRBV27 | ASSLDRGIELPLH
TRBJ2-5 | NA | TRBV11-1 | ASSLEVRFLQETQY
TRBJ2-1 | TRBD2 | TRBV25-1 | ASSTLPSGGVGNEQF
TRBJ1-5 | NA | TRBV7-6 | ASSSAGRASNQPQH
TRBJ1-1 | NA | TRBV7-4 | ASSSGRMESVGEAF
TRBJ2-5 | NA | TRBV14 | ASSQVLGGRVLQETQY
TRBJ1-6 | TRBD1 | TRBV27 | ASTPYARGDSPLH
TRBJ1-6 | NA | TRBV6-6 | ANSDIPRADSPLH